This passage covers 10 T cell receptor beta chains from one sample sequenced in a study of vaccination and CD4 T cells after COVID-19. One entry per CDR3 protein results from TCRdb running MiXCR on the PCR reads. The sample holds about 21,000 distinct CDR3 sequences, 50% to 60% seen once. The sample was CD4+ T cells from blood, taken before SARS-CoV-2 vaccination. The receptor set was obtained from a human donor who had recovered from COVID-19.

The V gene is TRBV4-3, the J gene TRBJ1-5; no clear D gene. The CDR3 has 15 amino acids. The V gene's germline CDR1 is LGHNA and CDR2 YSLEER. The ends were cut back, 0 bases at V and 7 bases at J, with 13 bases in the middle. CDR3 nucleotides: TGCGCCAGCAGCCAAGATGTCGCAGGCCGACAGCCCCAGCATTTT. The encoded protein is CASSQDVAGRQPQHF.

CDR3 sequence: CATSDGSGGQAYEQYF. Written as DNA, the CDR3 is TGTGCCACCAGTGATGGCTCAGGGGGCCAGGCCTACGAGCAGTACTTC. The chain employs TRBV24-1 and TRBJ2-7, with TRBD1 matching 8 bases. V was pared by 3 bases and J by 2 bases, with 8 bases of the junction left unmatched. This CDR3 is built from 16 residues. Germline loops: CDR1 KGHDR, CDR2 SFDVKD.

The chain recombines TRBV6-1 with TRBJ2-5; no definite D call. CDR3 length: 12 residues. V lost 6 bases to trimming and J lost 7 bases, with 12 bases between them. Germline V gives CDR1 MNHNS, CDR2 SASEGT. CDR3 bases: TGTGCCAGCAGAGTCGCAGGCTGGACCCAGTACTTC. Translated, it gives CASRVAGWTQYF.

This clonotype is a singleton in its sample. The J gene is TRBJ2-3, the V gene TRBV28; TRBD2 agrees at 7 bases. There are 17 residues in the CDR3. Trimming removed 6 bases from V and 2 bases from J; junction bases left unmatched: 14. The V gene's germline CDR1 is MDHEN and CDR2 SYDVKM. CDR3 in amino acids: CASSWGGAGLYTDTQYF. The DNA for the CDR3 is TGTGCCAGCAGCTGGGGGGGTGCGGGGCTTTACACAGATACGCAGTATTTT.

The chain combines TRBV20-1 with TRBJ2-2, with TRBD2 identical over 10 bases. Germline CDR1 DFQATT, CDR2 SNEGSKA (reference sequence). V trimming: 1 base; J trimming: 1 base; junction bases outside the gene matches: 6. CDR3 length equals 17 residues. In nucleotides, the CDR3 is TGCAGTGCTAGAGTTAGCGGGAGGTATAGGAACACCGGGGAGCTGTTTTTT. This encodes CSARVSGRYRNTGELFF.

This chain connects TRBV7-9 to TRBJ1-2; 8 nucleotides align to TRBD1. CDR1 and CDR2 from the germline V gene are SEHNR and FQNEAQ (reference sequence). With V trimmed by 0 bases and J by 6 bases, 6 bases remained unmatched. The CDR3 is 15 residues long. CDR3 in amino acids: CASSLAIGQGDGYTF. The DNA for the CDR3 is TGTGCCAGCAGCTTAGCAATTGGACAGGGCGATGGCTACACCTTC.

This clonotype has more than one count but fewer than ten. This chain connects TRBV28 to TRBJ2-5; TRBD2 aligns across 9 bases. Germline V gene sequence: CDR1 MDHEN, CDR2 SYDVKM. V lost 3 bases, J lost 0 bases, and 2 bases stayed unmatched. This CDR3 has 15 amino acids. CDR3 DNA sequence: TGTGCCAGCAGTTTCGCGGGGGGGTACCAAGAGACCCAGTACTTC. Protein: CASSFAGGYQETQYF.

The chain combines TRBV29-1 with TRBJ2-2; the D is unclear. The germline V and J ends were trimmed by 8 bases and 7 bases, with 17 bases remaining between them. This CDR3 has 13 residues. Germline CDR1 and CDR2: SQVTM and ANQGSEA. The CDR3 DNA follows: TGCAGCTCACTGGCAAATTCTGACGGGGAGCTGTTTTTT. Amino acids: CSSLANSDGELFF.

The chain is built from TRBV5-8 and TRBJ2-7; 7 positions match TRBD1. This CDR3 has 12 residues. Germline CDR1 and CDR2: SGHTS and YDEGEE. V shed 4 bases and J 12 bases; nucleotides not matched to a gene: 10. CDR3 residues: CASSVGTAWRYF. The CDR3 DNA reads as TGTGCCAGCAGCGTAGGGACAGCGTGGCGGTACTTC.

This chain uses TRBV6-1 with TRBJ2-5; D not resolved. Trimming shortened V by 10 bases and J by 1 base, and 1 base separated the two germline ends. CDR1 is MNHNS and CDR2 is SASEGT in the germline V gene. This CDR3 spans 9 amino acids. CDR3 in amino acids: CATQETQYF. CDR3 in DNA: TGTGCCACCCAAGAGACCCAGTACTTC.